Presented here are 10 T cell receptor beta chains from one specimen sequenced in a study of T cells in Graves' hyperthyroidism and ophthalmopathy. TCR beta CDR3 region amplification was performed from RNA transcripts. Researchers ran a first-round RT-PCR on the TCR CDR3 using the HTBI primer set. TCRdb independently ran MiXCR on the multiplex PCR reads; one entry per CDR3 protein. The sample shows 700,000 or so distinct CDR3 sequences, roughly 17% of them seen only once. The sample comprised blood. These receptors originate from a man between 18 and 29 years old with Graves' hyperthyroidism.

This clonotype was detected many times. The chain recombines TRBV27 with TRBJ2-5; TRBD1 aligns across 8 bases. The V and J ends lost 6 bases and 9 bases, in that order; junction bases with no gene match: 12. The CDR3 covers 14 residues. Germline-derived CDR1 and CDR2 are MNHEY and SMNVEV (reference sequence). The CDR3: CASSQNGQGTAQYF. In DNA form, the CDR3 reads TGTGCCAGCAGCCAAAACGGACAGGGAACGGCCCAGTACTTC.

The V and J genes are TRBV14 and TRBJ2-2, with D tentatively TRBD2 (5 bases). Germline loops: CDR1 SGHDN, CDR2 FVKESK. The CDR3 runs 13 residues. The V end was cut by 5 bases, the J end by 4 bases, with 8 bases between. The chain's CDR3 is CASSRTVTGELFF. In DNA, the CDR3 is TGTGCCAGCAGCAGGACTGTCACCGGGGAGCTGTTTTTT.

V and J are TRBV2 and TRBJ2-7; TRBD2 agrees at 10 bases. With V trimmed by 7 bases and J by 4 bases, 10 bases remained unmatched. The germline V gene has CDR1 SNHLY and CDR2 FYNNEI. This CDR3 contains 15 residues. The CDR3 bases are TGTGCCAGCAAAGCGGGAGGGCCTAGTAGGTACGAGCAGTACTTC. Encoded protein: CASKAGGPSRYEQYF.

V and J are TRBV19 and TRBJ1-2; D ambiguous. Germline CDR1 reads LNHDA; CDR2 reads SQIVND (reference sequence). This CDR3 has 12 residues. Between the trimmed V and J ends, which lost 5 bases and 2 bases, there was a span of 6 bases. The chain's CDR3 is CASSQINYGYTF. In DNA form, the CDR3 reads TGTGCCAGTAGTCAGATCAACTATGGCTACACCTTC.

This clonotype was counted ten times or more. The chain recombines TRBV30 with TRBJ1-5, with TRBD1 identical over 7 bases. The V gene end was trimmed by 5 bases and the J gene end by 2 bases; junction bases not matched to a gene: 0. This CDR3 is built from 12 residues. CDR1 is GTSNPN and CDR2 is SVGIG in the germline V gene (reference sequence). DNA of the CDR3: TGTGCCTGGGGGACAGGCAATCAGCCCCAGCATTTT. This encodes CAWGTGNQPQHF. Looking up the rest from reference TRBV30 and TRBJ1-5 gives the full variable domain: SQTIHQWPATLVQPVGSPLSLECTVEGTSNPNLYWYRQAAGRGLQLLFYSVGIGQISSEVPQNLSASRPQDRQFILSSKKLLLSDSGFYLCAWGTGNQPQHFGDGTRLSIL.

The chain is built from TRBV7-3 and TRBJ2-2, with D uncertain. Germline V gene sequence: CDR1 SGHTA, CDR2 FQGTGA. The CDR3 is made up of 14 amino acids. V lost 5 bases to trimming and J lost 2 bases, with 9 bases between them. CDR3 region: CASSTSYNTGELFF. In DNA, the CDR3 is TGTGCCAGCAGCACCAGCTATAACACCGGGGAGCTGTTTTTT.

This clonotype has only a few counts. V gene TRBV7-9 combines with J gene TRBJ2-7, with 9 bases matching TRBD2. The length of the CDR3 is 16 residues. V gave up 5 bases and J gave up 4 bases; unmatched junction bases: 12. Germline V lookup: CDR1 SEHNR, CDR2 FQNEAQ (reference sequence). CDR3 DNA sequence: TGTGCCAGCAGCCCCACCCCGACTAGCGGACTTTACGAGCAGTACTTC. Amino acid sequence: CASSPTPTSGLYEQYF.

The genes are TRBV7-9 and TRBJ2-1; 8 bases line up with TRBD2. After removal of 2 bases from V and 3 bases from J, the junction contained 6 bases not matched to a gene. This CDR3 region has 16 residues. The germline V gene encodes CDR1 SEHNR and CDR2 FQNEAQ (reference sequence). Here the CDR3 DNA reads TGTGCCAGCAGCTTATGGGGTAGCGGGATCTACAATGAGCAGTTCTTC. Protein sequence: CASSLWGSGIYNEQFF.

This chain links TRBV10-3 with TRBJ2-7; a possible D gene is TRBD1 (6 bases). Trimming took 4 bases from V and 3 from J, leaving 19 bases between them. Germline V gene data show CDR1 as ENHRY and CDR2 as SYGVKD. The CDR3 is made up of 16 amino acids. The CDR3 protein is CAISGGPSWGVYEQYF. The CDR3 DNA sequence: TGTGCCATCAGTGGGGGGCCCTCTTGGGGAGTCTACGAGCAGTACTTC.

This clonotype was observed many times. This chain links TRBV2 with TRBJ1-5; 9 positions agree with TRBD1. Germline values: CDR1 SNHLY, CDR2 FYNNEI. Unmatched junction bases numbered 6, after V lost 1 base and J lost 11 bases. The CDR3 has 14 amino acids. CDR3 coding DNA: TGTGCCAGCAGTGAAGACAGGGGGCGCTTGTCCCAGCATTTT. Protein: CASSEDRGRLSQHF.